A selection of T cell receptor beta chains follows, all from one sample in a study of blood T cell repertoires in COVID-19. Sequencing was performed with immunoSEQ multiplex PCR; in TCRdb, only in-frame clones are kept and a portion is missing. The sample holds 150,000 to 200,000 clones, around nine tenths seen once. The sample was peripheral blood. These receptors came from a man younger than 35 with active or convalescent COVID-19. CDR3s include the opening cysteine and the closing phenylalanine or tryptophan. A D gene is named only where the DNA matches it firmly.

d_gene	v_gene	len	j_gene	CDR3aa	CDR3nt
TRBD2	TRBV6-5	14	TRBJ2-3	CASSPSGGTDTQYF	TGTGCCAGCAGCCCCAGCGGGGGTACAGATACGCAGTATTTT
TRBD2	TRBV6-2/TRBV6-3	15	TRBJ2-1	CASSPLAGGSNEQFF	TGTGCCAGCAGCCCACTAGCGGGAGGTTCAAATGAGCAGTTCTTC
NA	TRBV30	13	TRBJ1-5	CAWSVEGNQPQHF	TGTGCCTGGAGTGTGGAGGGCAATCAGCCCCAGCATTTT
TRBD2	TRBV7-3	15	TRBJ2-1	CASSSGLAGASEQFF	TGTGCCAGCAGCAGCGGGCTAGCGGGAGCCAGCGAGCAGTTCTTC
NA	TRBV6-4	14	TRBJ2-2	CASSDQLSTGELFF	TGTGCCAGCAGTGACCAACTTAGTACCGGGGAGCTGTTTTTT
TRBD1	TRBV5-6	17	TRBJ1-1	CASRWGGDREMNTEAFF	TGTGCCAGCAGATGGGGAGGGGACAGGGAGATGAACACTGAAGCTTTCTTT
TRBD1	TRBV15	14	TRBJ2-7	CATSRGQGAREQYF	TGTGCCACCAGCAGAGGACAGGGGGCGCGAGAGCAGTACTTC
TRBD1	TRBV30	14	TRBJ1-1	CAWNRGISNTEAFF	TGTGCCTGGAACAGGGGCATCTCGAACACTGAAGCTTTCTTT
TRBD1	TRBV19	14	TRBJ2-7	CASSIQGAEYEQYF	TGTGCCAGTAGTATACAGGGGGCGGAGTACGAGCAGTACTTC
NA	TRBV27	16	TRBJ1-1	CASSSYTGRGNTEAFF	TGTGCCAGCAGTTCATATACAGGGAGAGGGAACACTGAAGCTTTCTTT
TRBD1	TRBV12-3/TRBV12-4	13	TRBJ1-5	CASSLQGDQPQHF	TGTGCCAGCAGTTTACAGGGGGATCAGCCCCAGCATTTT
NA	TRBV7-8	16	TRBJ2-3	CASSLPGGPPTDTQYF	TGTGCCAGCAGCTTACCAGGGGGGCCACCCACAGATACGCAGTATTTT
NA	TRBV5-1	14	TRBJ2-2	CASRDTPNTGELFF	TGCGCCAGCAGGGACACCCCGAACACCGGGGAGCTGTTTTTT
NA	TRBV9	14	TRBJ1-5	CASSVGGLDGPQHF	TGTGCCAGCAGCGTAGGGGGGCTTGATGGGCCCCAGCATTTT
NA	TRBV24-1	15	TRBJ2-1	CATSVERGSYNEQFF	TGTGCCACCAGCGTGGAACGGGGATCCTACAATGAGCAGTTCTTC